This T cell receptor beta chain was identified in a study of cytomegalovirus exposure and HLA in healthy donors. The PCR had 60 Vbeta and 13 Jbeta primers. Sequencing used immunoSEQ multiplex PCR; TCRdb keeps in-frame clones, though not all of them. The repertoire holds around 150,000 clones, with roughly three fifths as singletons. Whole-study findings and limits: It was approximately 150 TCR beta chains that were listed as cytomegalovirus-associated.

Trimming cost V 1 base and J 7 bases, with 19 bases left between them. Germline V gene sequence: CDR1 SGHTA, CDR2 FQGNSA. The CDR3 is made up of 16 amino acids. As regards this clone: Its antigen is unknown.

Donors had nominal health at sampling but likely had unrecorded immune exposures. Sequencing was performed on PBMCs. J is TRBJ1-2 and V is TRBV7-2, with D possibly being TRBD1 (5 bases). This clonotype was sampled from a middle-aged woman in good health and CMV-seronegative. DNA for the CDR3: TGTGCCAGCAGCTTAGGGGGGGTCGACATAACGGTTGGCTACACCTTC. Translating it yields CASSLGGVDITVGYTF.